Listed below are T cell receptor beta chains from one sample, sequenced in a study of shared clonotypes between healthy human individuals. Libraries were prepared by immunoSEQ multiplex PCR; TCRdb keeps only in-frame clonotypes and omits some of them. The sample lists some 1 million clones; approximately 70% were seen once. Sequencing used memory CD4+ T cells sorted from blood. The receptors come from a man aged 18 to 29 in good health. The CDR3 runs from the conserved cysteine through the conserved F or W. Each record gives: D gene, V gene, CDR3 length, J gene, clone size, CDR3 protein, CDR3 DNA. The D gene is left open where the match is weak. Only some rows state a clone size, as once, few, many or a class for expanded clones.

D: TRBD2
V: TRBV10-2
length: 16
J: TRBJ2-2
size: NA
CDR3: CASNVAGGPDTGELFF
DNA: TGCGCCAGCAACGTAGCGGGAGGGCCCGACACCGGGGAGCTGTTTTTT

D: NA
V: TRBV6-5
length: 12
J: TRBJ1-1
size: NA
CDR3: CASSYRNTEAFF
DNA: TGTGCCAGCAGTTACAGGAACACTGAAGCTTTCTTT

D: NA
V: TRBV5-1
length: 16
J: TRBJ2-5
size: once
CDR3: CASSLSSGRGEETQYF
DNA: TGCGCCAGCAGCTTGTCGTCCGGCAGGGGGGAGGAGACCCAGTACTTC

D: NA
V: TRBV7-7
length: 13
J: TRBJ1-1
size: NA
CDR3: CARHRGWGTEAFF
DNA: TGTGCTAGACATCGGGGTTGGGGCACTGAAGCTTTCTTT

D: TRBD1
V: TRBV9
length: 15
J: TRBJ2-3
size: NA
CDR3: CASSVTGVGQDTQYF
DNA: TGTGCCAGCAGCGTTACAGGGGTTGGGCAAGATACGCAGTATTTT

D: NA
V: TRBV9
length: 14
J: TRBJ2-1
size: NA
CDR3: CASSVPLASDEQFF
DNA: TGTGCCAGCAGCGTACCCCTAGCTTCGGATGAGCAGTTCTTC

D: TRBD2
V: TRBV28
length: 13
J: TRBJ2-1
size: NA
CDR3: CAAGGFAYNEQFF
DNA: TGTGCCGCCGGGGGGTTCGCCTACAATGAGCAGTTCTTC

D: TRBD1
V: TRBV11-1
length: 13
J: TRBJ2-7
size: once
CDR3: CASSLDRANEQYF
DNA: TGTGCCAGCAGCTTGGACAGGGCGAACGAGCAGTACTTC

D: TRBD1
V: TRBV19
length: 13
J: TRBJ1-5
size: few
CDR3: CASYGQGSQPQHF
DNA: TGTGCCAGTTATGGACAGGGCAGTCAGCCCCAGCATTTT

D: NA
V: TRBV6-4
length: 17
J: TRBJ2-4
size: NA
CDR3: CASARETGIEDKNIQYF
DNA: TGTGCCAGCGCTCGGGAAACAGGGATTGAGGACAAAAACATTCAGTACTTC

D: TRBD1
V: TRBV29-1
length: 15
J: TRBJ2-5
size: NA
CDR3: CSVEFGTGSGETQYF
DNA: TGCAGCGTTGAATTTGGGACAGGGTCGGGAGAGACCCAGTACTTC

D: NA
V: TRBV2
length: 14
J: TRBJ2-2
size: NA
CDR3: CASRYSGNTGELFF
DNA: TGTGCCAGCAGGTATAGCGGAAACACCGGGGAGCTGTTTTTT

D: NA
V: TRBV5-6
length: 16
J: TRBJ2-3
size: NA
CDR3: CASTDTGTMASDTQYF
DNA: TGTGCCAGCACCGACACAGGGACCATGGCTTCAGATACGCAGTATTTT

D: NA
V: TRBV29-1
length: 11
J: TRBJ1-2
size: NA
CDR3: CSALAGDGYTF
DNA: TGCAGCGCTCTAGCGGGGGATGGCTACACCTTC

D: TRBD1
V: TRBV30
length: 14
J: TRBJ1-4
size: NA
CDR3: CAWSQGGTNEKLFF
DNA: TGTGCCTGGAGCCAGGGGGGAACTAATGAAAAACTGTTTTTT

D: NA
V: TRBV5-4
length: 14
J: TRBJ2-3
size: many
CDR3: CASSPGQLTDTQYF
DNA: TGTGCCAGCAGCCCTGGACAGCTCACAGATACGCAGTATTTT

D: NA
V: TRBV27
length: 13
J: TRBJ1-6
size: NA
CDR3: CASAEGANSPLHF
DNA: TGTGCCAGCGCGGAGGGCGCTAATTCACCCCTCCACTTT

D: NA
V: TRBV30
length: 14
J: TRBJ1-5
size: few
CDR3: CAWSVQGGNQPQHF
DNA: TGTGCCTGGAGTGTACAGGGTGGCAATCAGCCCCAGCATTTT

D: TRBD1
V: TRBV29-1
length: 12
J: TRBJ2-5
size: NA
CDR3: CSVRDRQETQYF
DNA: TGCAGCGTTAGGGACAGGCAAGAGACCCAGTACTTC

D: TRBD1
V: TRBV10-2
length: 13
J: TRBJ1-3
size: NA
CDR3: CASRSTGENTIYF
DNA: TGCGCCAGCAGGTCTACAGGGGAAAACACCATATATTTT

D: TRBD1
V: TRBV4-3
length: 18
J: TRBJ2-6
size: NA
CDR3: CASSQIGTGVSGANVLTF
DNA: TGCGCCAGCAGCCAAATTGGGACAGGAGTCTCTGGGGCCAACGTCCTGACTTTC

D: NA
V: TRBV18
length: 15
J: TRBJ1-4
size: NA
CDR3: CASSPPAGFNEKLFF
DNA: TGTGCCAGCTCACCCCCCGCAGGTTTTAATGAAAAACTGTTTTTT

D: TRBD1
V: TRBV30
length: 14
J: TRBJ2-1
size: NA
CDR3: CAWSETGTYNEQFF
DNA: TGTGCCTGGAGCGAGACAGGGACCTACAATGAGCAGTTCTTC

D: NA
V: TRBV10-3
length: 12
J: TRBJ1-1
size: few
CDR3: CAISEGGTEAFF
DNA: TGTGCCATCAGTGAGGGGGGGACTGAAGCTTTCTTT

D: TRBD2
V: TRBV11-3
length: 12
J: TRBJ2-1
size: NA
CDR3: CASRGSGTEQFF
DNA: TGTGCCAGCAGAGGCAGCGGGACTGAGCAGTTCTTC

D: NA
V: TRBV5-1
length: 12
J: TRBJ1-1
size: few
CDR3: CASSDSNTEAFF
DNA: TGCGCCAGCAGCGACAGTAACACTGAAGCTTTCTTT

D: NA
V: TRBV5-6
length: 11
J: TRBJ2-5
size: NA
CDR3: CASSLAETQYF
DNA: TGTGCCAGCAGCTTGGCCGAGACCCAGTACTTC

D: NA
V: TRBV10-1
length: 14
J: TRBJ1-5
size: NA
CDR3: CASGPRGSNQPQHF
DNA: TGCGCCAGCGGCCCCAGGGGTAGCAATCAGCCCCAGCATTTT

D: NA
V: TRBV5-1
length: 14
J: TRBJ1-1
size: NA
CDR3: CASSFEGGNTEAFF
DNA: TGCGCCAGCAGCTTTGAGGGGGGCAACACTGAAGCTTTCTTT

D: NA
V: TRBV5-1
length: 15
J: TRBJ2-5
size: NA
CDR3: CASSLGGSPQETQYF
DNA: TGCGCCAGCAGCTTGGGGGGGTCCCCGCAAGAGACCCAGTACTTC

D: TRBD1
V: TRBV6-1
length: 17
J: TRBJ2-6
size: NA
CDR3: CASSGGQGGSGANVLTF
DNA: TGTGCCAGCAGTGGGGGACAGGGCGGCTCTGGGGCCAACGTCCTGACTTTC

D: TRBD1
V: TRBV5-4
length: 14
J: TRBJ2-7
size: NA
CDR3: CASSSWDSSYEQYF
DNA: TGTGCCAGCAGCTCTTGGGACAGTTCCTACGAGCAGTACTTC

D: TRBD1
V: TRBV19
length: 18
J: TRBJ1-5
size: NA
CDR3: CASSIGQVRSNSNQPQHF
DNA: TGTGCCAGTAGTATCGGACAGGTTCGATCCAATAGCAATCAGCCCCAGCATTTT

D: NA
V: TRBV5-8
length: 15
J: TRBJ2-3
size: NA
CDR3: CASSLGGTSTDTQYF
DNA: TGTGCCAGCAGCTTGGGCGGGACCAGTACAGATACGCAGTATTTT

D: TRBD2
V: TRBV4-3
length: 17
J: TRBJ2-2
size: NA
CDR3: CASSQMGLAGNTGELFF
DNA: TGCGCCAGCAGCCAAATGGGACTAGCGGGGAACACCGGGGAGCTGTTTTTT